The rows below give T cell receptor beta chains drawn from one sample of a study of T-cell reconstitution after alpha-beta-depleted transplantation in children. Using its own MiXCR run on the PCR reads, TCRdb lists one record per CDR3 protein. The table has around 670,000 distinct CDR3 sequences, over 10% seen once. The source material was PBMCs, sampled before TCRalphabeta/CD19-depleted stem cell transplant. Source of these receptors: a girl between 2 and 10 years old with congenital amegakaryocytic thrombocytopenia, due to receive a stem cell transplant. Both conserved end residues are part of each CDR3. D genes are given only for firm matches. Clone size is given for some rows only: seen once, a few or many times, or a class if the clone is expanded.

>many|TRBD2|TRBV7-2|TRBJ2-5
CASNRGLWEGPGETQYF
TGTGCCAGCAACCGGGGATTGTGGGAGGGCCCGGGGGAGACCCAGTACTTC
>NA|TRBD2|TRBV7-9|TRBJ2-7
CASSVTLAGSYEQYF
TGTGCCAGCAGCGTAACACTAGCGGGATCCTACGAGCAGTACTTC
>many|NA|TRBV7-2|TRBJ1-2
CASSIVGSTHGYTF
TGTGCCAGCAGTATCGTCGGGTCAACCCATGGCTACACCTTC
>many|NA|TRBV20-1|TRBJ1-1
CSASFEEAFF
TGCAGTGCTAGTTTTGAAGAAGCTTTCTTT
>many|NA|TRBV7-8|TRBJ2-1
CASSNTGEGRDNEQFF
TGTGCCAGCAGCAATACAGGAGAGGGCCGGGATAATGAGCAGTTCTTC
>many|NA|TRBV29-1|TRBJ2-2
CSVTGMLNTGELFF
TGCAGCGTTACAGGGATGTTGAACACCGGGGAGCTGTTTTTT
>NA|NA|TRBV7-8|TRBJ2-2
CASSLAYGNTGELFF
TGTGCCAGCAGCTTAGCATACGGAAACACCGGGGAGCTGTTTTTT
>many|TRBD2|TRBV28|TRBJ2-7
CASSLRLAIPHEQYF
TGTGCCAGCAGTTTAAGACTAGCGATCCCCCACGAGCAGTACTTC
>many|NA|TRBV29-1|TRBJ2-1
CSVWGQGVGDDLDFNNEQFF
TGCAGCGTGTGGGGGCAGGGAGTGGGAGATGACCTCGACTTTAACAATGAGCAGTTCTTC
>NA|NA|TRBV29-1|TRBJ2-3
CSVGPGLGTDTQYF
TGCAGCGTGGGTCCGGGCCTCGGGACAGATACGCAGTATTTT
>few|TRBD2|TRBV15|TRBJ2-1
CATGRLADYNEQFF
TGTGCCACCGGACGACTAGCGGATTACAATGAGCAGTTCTTC
>many|NA|TRBV20-1|TRBJ2-3
CSASLKQAFTDTQYF
TGCAGTGCTAGTTTGAAACAGGCTTTCACAGATACGCAGTATTTT
>NA|TRBD2|TRBV29-1|TRBJ2-1
CSVELTSGKVYNEQFF
TGCAGCGTTGAACTGACTAGCGGGAAAGTTTACAATGAGCAGTTCTTC